The text below deals with one TCR beta chain. Using immunoSEQ multiplex PCR, the repertoire was profiled, and TCRdb retains in-frame clones only, with some absent. Of approximately 280,000 clones listed, 85% are singletons. Unmatched junction bases numbered 8, after V lost 4 bases and J lost 12 bases. Per germline, CDR1 ENHRY and CDR2 SYGVKD. The CDR3 runs 13 residues. Among Cohort 3 donors, those recovered had two negative PCRs, clearance, or symptom resolution. This record belongs to a study of blood T cell repertoires in COVID-19. V gene TRBV10-3 combines with J gene TRBJ2-7; 11 bases are a match to TRBD2. The sequencing input was PBMCs or T cells enriched from blood (not recorded which). The receptor was derived from a woman between 50 and 59 years old who had recovered from COVID-19. CDR3 residues: CAISGGSGRDSYF. In DNA form, the CDR3 reads TGTGCCATCAGTGGAGGTAGCGGGAGGGATTCGTACTTC.